This TCR beta chain appears in the sequencing data of a study of T cell responses to AZD1222 COVID-19 vaccine. General study points: Among vaccine-associated CD4 TCRs, coverage spanned spike, with dominance at 160-218 and 743-854.

Turning to this clone: The target antigen is unknown.

The repertoire was sequenced with immunoSEQ multiplex PCR; TCRdb's copy has only in-frame clones and lacks some. The sample comprises some 85,000 clones, 91% of which are singletons, and 6% to 9% rests with the top ten. The trim removed 4 bases at V and 5 bases at J, leaving 9 bases unmatched. This CDR3 has 15 amino acids. Germline V gene sequence: CDR1 SGHRS, CDR2 YFSETQ. Here the sequenced sample was peripheral blood, taken on day 0 of AZD1222 vaccination. This TCR was sampled from an adult in good health. J is TRBJ2-5 and V is TRBV5-1; 9 bases are shared with TRBD2. The chain's CDR3 is CASSPQLAGGETQYF. The DNA of the CDR3 is TGCGCCAGCAGCCCACAACTCGCGGGGGGGGAGACCCAGTACTTC.